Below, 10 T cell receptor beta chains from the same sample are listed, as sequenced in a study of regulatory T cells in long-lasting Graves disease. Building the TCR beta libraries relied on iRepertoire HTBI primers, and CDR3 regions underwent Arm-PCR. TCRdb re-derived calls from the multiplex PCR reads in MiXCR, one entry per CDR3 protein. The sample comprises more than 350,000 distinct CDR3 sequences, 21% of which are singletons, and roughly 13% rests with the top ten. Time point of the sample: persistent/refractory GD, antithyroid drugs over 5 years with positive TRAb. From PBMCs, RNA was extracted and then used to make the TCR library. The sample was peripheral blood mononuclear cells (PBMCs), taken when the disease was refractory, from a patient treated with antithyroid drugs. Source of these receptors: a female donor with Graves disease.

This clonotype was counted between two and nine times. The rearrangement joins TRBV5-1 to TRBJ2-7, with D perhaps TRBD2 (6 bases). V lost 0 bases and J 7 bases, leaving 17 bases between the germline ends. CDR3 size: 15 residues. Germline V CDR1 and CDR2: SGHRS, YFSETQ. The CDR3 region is CASSLARDLLGEQYF. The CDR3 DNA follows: TGCGCCAGCAGCTTGGCCAGGGACTTGCTTGGGGAGCAGTACTTC.

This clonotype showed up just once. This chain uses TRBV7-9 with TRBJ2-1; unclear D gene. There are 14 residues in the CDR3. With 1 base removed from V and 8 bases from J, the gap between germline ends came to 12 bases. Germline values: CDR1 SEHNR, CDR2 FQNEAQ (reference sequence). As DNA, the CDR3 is TGTGCCAGCAGCTTAGGGATAGCCCCAGATGAGCAGTTCTTC. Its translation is CASSLGIAPDEQFF.

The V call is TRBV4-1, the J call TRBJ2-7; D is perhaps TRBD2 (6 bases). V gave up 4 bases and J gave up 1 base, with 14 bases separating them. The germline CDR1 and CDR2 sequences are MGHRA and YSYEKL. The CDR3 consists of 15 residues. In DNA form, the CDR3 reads TGCGCCAGCAGCCCCTTAGGCGGGATTTCCTACGAGCAGTACTTC. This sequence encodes CASSPLGGISYEQYF.

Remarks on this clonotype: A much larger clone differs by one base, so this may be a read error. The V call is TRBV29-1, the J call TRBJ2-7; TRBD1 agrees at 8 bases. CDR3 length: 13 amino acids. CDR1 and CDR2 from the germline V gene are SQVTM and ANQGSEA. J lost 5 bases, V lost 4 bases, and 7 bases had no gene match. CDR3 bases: TGCAGCGTTGGCGTTGACAGGGGCCACGAGCAGTACTTC. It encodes CSVGVDRGHEQYF.

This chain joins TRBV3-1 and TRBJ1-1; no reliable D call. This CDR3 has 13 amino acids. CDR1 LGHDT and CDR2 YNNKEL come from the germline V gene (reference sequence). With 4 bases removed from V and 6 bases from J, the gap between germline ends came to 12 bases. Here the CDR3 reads CASSRGRAPEAFF. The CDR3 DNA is TGTGCCAGCAGCCGAGGACGGGCCCCTGAAGCTTTCTTT.

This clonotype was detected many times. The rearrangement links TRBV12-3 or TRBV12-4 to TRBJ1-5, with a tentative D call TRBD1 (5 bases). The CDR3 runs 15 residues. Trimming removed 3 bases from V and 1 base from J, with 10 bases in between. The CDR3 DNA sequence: TGTGCCAGCAGTTTCGGGGACCAGAGCAATCAGCCCCAGCATTTT. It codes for CASSFGDQSNQPQHF.

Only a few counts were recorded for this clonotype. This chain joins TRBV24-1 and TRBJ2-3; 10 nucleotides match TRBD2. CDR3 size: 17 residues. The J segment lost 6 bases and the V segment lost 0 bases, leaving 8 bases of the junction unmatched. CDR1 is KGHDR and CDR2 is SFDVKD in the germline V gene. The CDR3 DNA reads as TGTGCCACCAGTGATTTGGCGGCTAGCGGGAGTTCGGATACGCAGTATTTT. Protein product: CATSDLAASGSSDTQYF.

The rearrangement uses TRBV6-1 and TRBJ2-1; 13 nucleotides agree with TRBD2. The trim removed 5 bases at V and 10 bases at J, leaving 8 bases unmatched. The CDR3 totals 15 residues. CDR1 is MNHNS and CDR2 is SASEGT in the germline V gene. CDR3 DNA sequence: TGTGCCAGCAGTCCCGGGACTAGCGGGATTCGGGAGCAGTTCTTC. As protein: CASSPGTSGIREQFF.

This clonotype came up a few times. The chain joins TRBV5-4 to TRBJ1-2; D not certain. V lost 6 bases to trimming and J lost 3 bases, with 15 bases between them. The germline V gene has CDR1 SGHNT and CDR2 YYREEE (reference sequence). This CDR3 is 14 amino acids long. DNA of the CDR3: TGTGCCAGCACCAGCGACGGTCCCTACTATGGCTACACCTTC. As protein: CASTSDGPYYGYTF. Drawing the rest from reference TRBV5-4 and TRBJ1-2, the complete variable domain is ETGVTQSPTHLIKTRGQQVTLRCSSQSGHNTVSWYQQALGQGPQFIFQYYREEENGRGNFPPRFSGLQFPNYSSELNVNALELDDSALYLCASTSDGPYYGYTFGSGTRLTVV.

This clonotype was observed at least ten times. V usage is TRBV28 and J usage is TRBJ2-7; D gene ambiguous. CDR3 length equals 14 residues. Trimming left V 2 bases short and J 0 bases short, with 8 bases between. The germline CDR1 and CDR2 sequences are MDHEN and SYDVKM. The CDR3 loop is CASSLQSHSYEQYF. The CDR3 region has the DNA TGTGCCAGCAGTTTACAGTCACACTCCTACGAGCAGTACTTC. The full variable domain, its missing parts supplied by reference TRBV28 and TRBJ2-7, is DVKVTQSSRYLVKRTGEKVFLECVQDMDHENMFWYRQDPGLGLRLIYFSYDVKMKEKGDIPEGYSVSREKKERFSLILESASTNQTSMYLCASSLQSHSYEQYFGPGTRLTVT.